This T cell receptor (beta chain) stems from a study of cytomegalovirus exposure and HLA in healthy donors. Notes on the study in general: In a later analysis, specific HLA alleles were associated with some 16,000 TCR beta sequences at a 0.05 false discovery rate. Later genetic work tied a missense DCLRE1C variant to beta-chain V and J trimming. Earlier analysis found most TCR beta V segments productive about 87% or about 30% of the time.

Germline CDR1 and CDR2: SGHTA and FQGTGA. The CDR3 is 13 amino acids. Trimming shortened V by 2 bases and J by 8 bases, and 10 bases separated the two germline ends. Primers: 60 Vbeta forward and 13 Jbeta reverse. Sequenced by immunoSEQ multiplex PCR; TCRdb stores in-frame clones only, minus some. This sample has 150,000 to 200,000 clones; roughly 80% occur once, and the top ten carry approximately 1.4%. Concerning this clone itself: Its antigen remains unknown.

Input material: PBMCs. V and J are TRBV7-3 and TRBJ2-1; weak D call: TRBD2 (6 bases). The sequence derives from a woman aged 30 to 39 in good health and CMV-seronegative. CDR3 sequence reads: CASSLQGGDEQFF. The CDR3 DNA is TGTGCCAGCAGCTTACAGGGAGGTGATGAGCAGTTCTTC.